This passage covers 30 T cell receptor beta chains from one sample sequenced in a study of cytomegalovirus exposure and HLA in healthy donors. Profiled with immunoSEQ multiplex PCR; TCRdb holds only in-frame clones, not every one. The table lists roughly 150,000 clones, approximately 89% of them singletons. The sequenced material came from PBMCs. These receptors originate from a man aged 18 to 29 in good health and CMV-seronegative.

The chain carries TRBV5-7 and TRBJ1-5, with 9 bases matching TRBD1. TRBV5-7 belongs to the ORF category, with a function that is uncertain. The CDR3 length is 15 residues. V was clipped by 4 bases and J by 6 bases; unmatched bases: 8. The CDR3 sequence: CASSRKGQGFQPQHF. The CDR3 DNA follows: TGTGCCAGCAGCCGAAAGGGACAGGGCTTTCAGCCCCAGCATTTT.

The rearrangement links TRBV5-1 to TRBJ1-2, with a possible D match to TRBD1 (6 bases). Germline V gives CDR1 SGHRS, CDR2 YFSETQ. V was pared by 4 bases and J by 7 bases, with 17 bases between. The length of the CDR3 is 14 residues. CDR3 DNA: TGCGCCAGCAGCCTGGAGTGGGGGGGCTCTGGCTACACCTTC. Amino acid sequence: CASSLEWGGSGYTF.

The rearrangement uses TRBV23-1 and TRBJ1-4; no clear D. TRBV23-1 is designated an ORF whose function remains uncertain. Trimming pared 2 bases from V and 10 bases from J, leaving 5 bases between. The CDR3 covers 11 residues. CDR3 DNA: TGCGCCAGCAGTCAACACGGAAAACTGTTTTTT. The encoded protein is CASSQHGKLFF.

The rearrangement joins TRBV30 to TRBJ1-4; 10 bases align to TRBD1. The CDR3 consists of 12 residues. CDR1 and CDR2 (germline): GTSNPN, SVGIG (reference sequence). V shed 5 bases and J 6 bases; nucleotides not matched to a gene: 0. Here the CDR3 DNA reads TGTGCCTGGGGGACAGGGGATGAAAAACTGTTTTTT. This sequence encodes CAWGTGDEKLFF. Using reference TRBV30 and TRBJ1-4 for the parts outside the CDR3, the full variable domain is SQTIHQWPATLVQPVGSPLSLECTVEGTSNPNLYWYRQAAGRGLQLLFYSVGIGQISSEVPQNLSASRPQDRQFILSSKKLLLSDSGFYLCAWGTGDEKLFFGSGTQLSVL.

This clone was seen a single time. The V gene is TRBV2, the J gene TRBJ1-3; D is undetermined. Germline assignment: CDR1 SNHLY and CDR2 FYNNEI. The CDR3 runs to 15 residues. The ends were cut back, 8 bases at V and 0 bases at J, with 14 bases in the middle. The CDR3 here is CASSPRGDSGNTIYF. CDR3 DNA sequence: TGTGCCAGCTCCCCCCGCGGAGACTCTGGAAACACCATATATTTT.

The V call is TRBV25-1, the J call TRBJ1-2; 10 bases agree with TRBD1. The CDR3 spans 13 residues. Trimming removed 6 bases from V and 4 bases from J; junction bases left unmatched: 2. Germline CDR1 and CDR2: MGHDK and SYGVNS. The CDR3 DNA follows: TGTGCCAGCAGCCGGGACAGGGGCTATGGCTACACCTTC. It is translated as CASSRDRGYGYTF.

This chain uses TRBV18 with TRBJ2-7; 12 bases align to TRBD2. The J segment lost 4 bases and the V segment lost 2 bases, leaving 6 bases of the junction unmatched. CDR3 length equals 16 residues. The germline CDR1 and CDR2 sequences are KGHSH and LQKENI. The chain's CDR3 is CASSPRLAGGQYEQYF. The CDR3, as DNA: TGTGCCAGCTCACCAAGGCTAGCGGGGGGGCAATACGAGCAGTACTTC.

The CDR3: CASSLAPGTDNQPQHF. The CDR3 DNA reads TGCGCCAGCAGCTTGGCTCCCGGGACAGACAATCAGCCCCAGCATTTT. The V call is TRBV5-1, the J call TRBJ1-5; 7 positions agree with TRBD1. CDR3 size: 16 residues. The J segment lost 3 bases and the V segment lost 0 bases, leaving 6 bases of the junction unmatched. Germline CDR1 reads SGHRS; CDR2 reads YFSETQ. The full variable domain, its missing parts supplied by reference TRBV5-1 and TRBJ1-5, is KAGVTQTPRYLIKTRGQQVTLSCSPISGHRSVSWYQQTPGQGLQFLFEYFSETQRNKGNFPGRFSGRQFSNSRSEMNVSTLELGDSALYLCASSLAPGTDNQPQHFGDGTRLSIL.

The CDR3 loop reads CASQRGLETDTQYF. The DNA of the CDR3 is TGTGCCAGTCAACGGGGATTAGAGACAGATACGCAGTATTTT. The V and J genes are TRBV19 and TRBJ2-3, with D perhaps TRBD2 (5 bases). The CDR3 is made up of 14 amino acids. V was shortened by 8 bases and J by 3 bases, with 15 bases between the two germline ends. Germline V lookup: CDR1 LNHDA, CDR2 SQIVND (reference sequence).

This sequence joins TRBV7-2 and TRBJ2-3, with 8 bases fitting TRBD2. The ends lost 4 bases at V and 5 bases at J; junction bases unmatched: 11. This CDR3 has 16 amino acids. The germline gives CDR1 SGHTA, CDR2 FQGNSA. CDR3 coding DNA: TGTGCCAGCAGCTCCGCCGGGCGCGGGGGGAGAGATACGCAGTATTTT. Protein: CASSSAGRGGRDTQYF.

The V call is TRBV9, the J call TRBJ2-2; 9 positions agree with TRBD2. The CDR3 runs to 16 residues. CDR1 is SGDLS, CDR2 YYNGEE, per germline. The V gene end was trimmed by 2 bases and the J gene end by 7 bases; junction bases not matched to a gene: 9. Here the CDR3 DNA reads TGTGCCAGCAGCGTCGGAGCGGGGGGCCTGGGCGGGGAGCTGTTTTTT. This translates into CASSVGAGGLGGELFF.

This clone came up a few times. The V and J genes are TRBV5-1 and TRBJ2-7, with 8 bases identical to TRBD1. V shed 5 bases and J 4 bases; nucleotides not matched to a gene: 5. Germline V lookup: CDR1 SGHRS, CDR2 YFSETQ. The CDR3 is made up of 13 amino acids. In nucleotides, the CDR3 is TGCGCCAGCAGGAGGACAGGGATGTACGAGCAGTACTTC. The encoded protein is CASRRTGMYEQYF.

The rearrangement uses TRBV30 and TRBJ1-1; a weak D match, TRBD1 (5 bases). CDR3 length: 13 amino acids. In germline, CDR1 is GTSNPN, CDR2 SVGIG (reference sequence). Trimming removed 4 bases from V and 1 base from J, with 10 bases in between. In DNA, the CDR3 is TGTGCCTGGACAGGAGACAGGAACACTGAAGCTTTCTTT. Encoded protein: CAWTGDRNTEAFF.

The rearrangement links TRBV5-6 to TRBJ1-2; tentative D call: TRBD1 (5 bases). Trimming cost V 5 bases and J 4 bases, with 18 bases left between them. Per the germline V gene, CDR1 is SGHDT and CDR2 is YYEEEE. CDR3 size: 15 residues. Here the CDR3 reads CASRQGELLFYGYTF. CDR3 DNA: TGTGCCAGCAGACAAGGGGAACTTCTCTTCTATGGCTACACCTTC.

V is TRBV6-1 and J is TRBJ1-4; perhaps TRBD1 as D (6 bases). CDR1 MNHNS and CDR2 SASEGT come from the germline V gene. Deletions cut 4 bases from V and 5 bases from J, with 14 bases between. The CDR3 totals 15 residues. CDR3 in DNA: TGTGCCAGCAGTGCTGAGACAGGACTGAATGAAAAACTGTTTTTT. Protein: CASSAETGLNEKLFF.

This chain connects TRBV5-4 to TRBJ1-1; 7 nucleotides agree with TRBD1. The germline V gene encodes CDR1 SGHNT and CDR2 YYREEE (reference sequence). The ends lost 0 bases at V and 1 base at J; junction bases unmatched: 6. The length of the CDR3 is 16 residues. The CDR3 is CASSLEKGARNTEAFF. The CDR3 nucleotides are TGTGCCAGCAGCTTGGAAAAGGGGGCACGGAACACTGAAGCTTTCTTT.

V usage is TRBV27 and J usage is TRBJ1-4; D is perhaps TRBD1 (6 bases). This CDR3 contains 15 residues. Germline V lookup: CDR1 MNHEY, CDR2 SMNVEV (reference sequence). Trimming took 3 bases from V and 7 from J, leaving 15 bases between them. CDR3 coding DNA: TGTGCCAGCAGTTTTTTTTCAGGGGACCCTGAAAAACTGTTTTTT. Protein sequence: CASSFFSGDPEKLFF. The variable domain in full, with the rest retrieved from reference TRBV27 and TRBJ1-4, is EAQVTQNPRYLITVTGKKLTVTCSQNMNHEYMSWYRQDPGLGLRQIYYSMNVEVTDKGDVPEGYKVSRKEKRNFPLILESPSPNQTSLYFCASSFFSGDPEKLFFGSGTQLSVL.

A single count supports this clone. The chain is built from TRBV11-2 and TRBJ1-4; D remains ambiguous. The CDR3 length is 15 residues. The V gene lost 2 bases and the J gene lost 7 bases, with 14 bases spanning the gap. Germline loops: CDR1 SGHAT, CDR2 FQNNGV. CDR3 nucleotides: TGTGCCAGCAGCTTAAGCGTGCCACGCACTGAAAAACTGTTTTTT. It encodes CASSLSVPRTEKLFF.

The genes are TRBV5-1 and TRBJ2-2, with 12 bases that match TRBD1. The CDR3 runs to 17 residues. Trimming at V came to 0 bases and at J to 0 bases, leaving 0 bases not matched to a gene. Germline V CDR1 and CDR2: SGHRS, YFSETQ. The CDR3 sequence is CASSLGDRGPNTGELFF. The CDR3 bases are TGCGCCAGCAGCTTGGGGGACAGGGGGCCGAACACCGGGGAGCTGTTTTTT. Full variable domain (remainder filled in from reference TRBV5-1 and TRBJ2-2): KAGVTQTPRYLIKTRGQQVTLSCSPISGHRSVSWYQQTPGQGLQFLFEYFSETQRNKGNFPGRFSGRQFSNSRSEMNVSTLELGDSALYLCASSLGDRGPNTGELFFGEGSRLTVL.

The chain links TRBV10-1 to TRBJ2-5; D might be TRBD1 (6 bases). The CDR3 extends over 15 amino acids. Trimming took 0 bases from V and 4 from J, leaving 12 bases between them. CDR1 is WNHNN and CDR2 is SYGVQD in the germline V gene (reference sequence). As DNA, the CDR3 is TGCGCCAGCAGTGAGTCAGGGGGACCCACAGAGACCCAGTACTTC. This sequence encodes CASSESGGPTETQYF.

The V gene is TRBV19, the J gene TRBJ1-5; TRBD1 matches at 7 bases. The ends lost 9 bases at V and 2 bases at J; junction bases unmatched: 7. The CDR3 runs 14 residues. The germline CDR1 and CDR2 sequences are LNHDA and SQIVND (reference sequence). The CDR3 bases are TGTGCCAGCAGGGCCGGGACAGGCAATCAGCCCCAGCATTTT. Amino acids: CASRAGTGNQPQHF.

CDR3 nucleotides: TGCAGCGTTGAAGGCCGTCGGGCAGGGGGGACCTACGAGCAGTACTTC. It translates to CSVEGRRAGGTYEQYF. The chain has TRBV29-1 and TRBJ2-7; D may be TRBD1 (7 bases). Germline CDR1 SQVTM, CDR2 ANQGSEA. The CDR3 is made up of 16 amino acids. Trimming stripped 1 base from V and 2 bases from J, with 18 bases between.

This sequence joins TRBV18 and TRBJ1-5, with D unresolved. Germline CDR1 is KGHSH and CDR2 is LQKENI. V was pared by 3 bases and J by 8 bases, with 14 bases between. This CDR3 contains 14 residues. The CDR3 region is CASSPSTGREPQHF. The CDR3 nucleotides are TGTGCCAGCTCACCCTCGACGGGTCGGGAGCCCCAGCATTTT. The full variable domain, rest sourced from reference TRBV18 and TRBJ1-5, is NAGVMQNPRHLVRRRGQEARLRCSPMKGHSHVYWYRQLPEEGLKFMVYLQKENIIDESGMPKERFSAEFPKEGPSILRIQQVVRGDSAAYFCASSPSTGREPQHFGDGTRLSIL.

This clone came up once. The J gene is TRBJ2-1, the V gene TRBV10-2, with D maybe TRBD1 (6 bases). Germline assignment: CDR1 WSHSY and CDR2 SAAADI. The CDR3 runs 16 residues. Trimming removed 0 bases from V and 7 bases from J, with 16 bases in between. CDR3 DNA sequence: TGCGCCAGCAGTGAGTCTTGGGGGCTGATTGGTAATGAGCAGTTCTTC. Its translation: CASSESWGLIGNEQFF.

The CDR3 protein is CATSRVPGQGNTIYF. In nucleotides, the CDR3 is TGTGCCACCAGCAGAGTTCCAGGTCAGGGAAACACCATATATTTT. The rearrangement uses TRBV15 and TRBJ1-3; the D is unclear. Germline V CDR1 and CDR2: LNHNV, YYDKDF (reference sequence). Trimming pared 1 base from V and 4 bases from J, leaving 11 bases between. This CDR3 spans 15 amino acids.

The J gene is TRBJ2-5, the V gene TRBV14, with TRBD2 as a possible D gene (6 bases). V dropped 5 bases and J dropped 5 bases, with 12 bases sitting between them. CDR1 and CDR2 (germline): SGHDN, FVKESK. This CDR3 region has 13 residues. The CDR3 region has the DNA TGTGCCAGCAGCTACACCCGGGGGGAGACCCAGTACTTC. Protein product: CASSYTRGETQYF.

The genes are TRBV18 and TRBJ1-3; 8 bases fit TRBD1. The CDR3 contains 16 residues. The germline V gene has CDR1 KGHSH and CDR2 LQKENI. Trimming at V came to 3 bases and at J to 0 bases, leaving 4 bases not matched to a gene. The CDR3 loop reads CASSPRQGPSGNTIYF. The CDR3 nucleotides read TGTGCCAGCTCACCCCGACAGGGGCCCTCTGGAAACACCATATATTTT.

V is TRBV5-8 and J is TRBJ2-1; 8 nucleotides align to TRBD1. Germline assignment: CDR1 SGHTS and CDR2 YDEGEE. Trimming cost V 1 base and J 7 bases; bases outside gene matches: 10. This CDR3 has 16 residues. The CDR3 DNA sequence: TGTGCCAGCAGCTTGCGTAGACAGGGGCGGTTGAATGAGCAGTTCTTC. It translates to CASSLRRQGRLNEQFF.

This clone was observed once. The rearrangement joins TRBV6-1 to TRBJ2-7; maybe TRBD2 (5 bases). This CDR3 region has 15 residues. Germline V lookup: CDR1 MNHNS, CDR2 SASEGT. Trimming removed 2 bases at V and 3 bases at J, with 14 bases between. CDR3 loop: CASSESGRTIYEQYF. CDR3 bases: TGTGCCAGCAGTGAAAGCGGTCGCACGATCTACGAGCAGTACTTC.

The chain carries TRBV6-1 and TRBJ2-7, with D possibly TRBD1 on 7 matching bases. Trimming took off 2 bases at V and 3 bases at J, with 14 bases between the two ends. CDR3 length equals 15 residues. Germline V lookup: CDR1 MNHNS, CDR2 SASEGT. The CDR3: CASSEQGGAGYEQYV. The CDR3 DNA sequence: TGTGCCAGCAGTGAACAGGGGGGAGCGGGCTACGAGCAGTACGTC.